These T cell receptor beta chains were read from a single sample in a study of T-cell reconstitution after alpha-beta-depleted transplantation in children. TCRdb used MiXCR to reprocess the PCR reads, holding one entry per CDR3 protein. The table includes around 300,000 distinct CDR3 sequences, roughly 7.8% detected once. The specimen comprised peripheral blood, sampled 360 days after TCRalphabeta/CD19-depleted stem cell transplant. The receptors come from a female patient aged 2-9 years who had a stem cell transplant for Fanconi anemia, so the T cells may come from the graft donor. The CDR3 runs from the conserved cysteine through the conserved F or W. D genes are given only for firm matches. Some rows have no size entry. The others give once, few or many, or a class for an expanded clone.

13	.	TRBV5-1	few	TRBJ1-4	CASSLVPNEKLFF	TGCGCCAGCAGCTTGGTTCCAAATGAAAAACTGTTTTTT
15	TRBD1	TRBV24-1	few	TRBJ2-1	CATEGGTGRLAEQFF	TGTGCCACGGAAGGAGGGACAGGGAGGTTGGCTGAGCAGTTCTTC
15	.	TRBV4-3	.	TRBJ1-2	CASSQDVDSVYGYTF	TGCGCCAGCAGCCAAGATGTCGATAGCGTCTATGGCTACACCTTC
16	.	TRBV5-6	many	TRBJ2-3	CASSLRLEMISDTQYF	TGTGCCAGCAGCTTGCGACTAGAGATGATCTCAGATACGCAGTATTTT
13	.	TRBV30	few	TRBJ1-2	CAWSEAEVYGYTF	TGTGCCTGGAGTGAAGCAGAAGTTTATGGCTACACCTTC
17	TRBD2	TRBV18	few	TRBJ2-1	CASSLTSGRYKRIEQFF	TGTGCCAGCTCACTTACTAGCGGGAGATATAAGCGGATCGAGCAGTTCTTC
15	.	TRBV18	.	TRBJ2-3	CASSPIPGSTDTQYF	TGTGCCAGCTCACCAATACCGGGAAGCACAGATACGCAGTATTTT
12	.	TRBV3-1	.	TRBJ1-2	CASSLPGLGYTF	TGTGCCAGCAGCCTCCCCGGTCTGGGCTACACCTTC
17	.	TRBV6-1	.	TRBJ1-5	CASSEFIGLYSNQPQHF	TGTGCCAGCAGTGAATTCATAGGGTTATATAGCAATCAGCCCCAGCATTTT
19	TRBD1	TRBV10-3	many	TRBJ1-5	CAISENLPSVGQENQPQHF	TGTGCCATCAGTGAGAACCTCCCCTCGGTGGGACAGGAGAATCAGCCCCAGCATTTT
16	.	TRBV9	.	TRBJ2-5	CASSVENWGSQETQYF	TGTGCCAGCAGCGTAGAGAATTGGGGCAGCCAAGAGACCCAGTACTTC
19	.	TRBV6-2/TRBV6-3	few	TRBJ1-5	CASSYSSEARGRSNQPQHF	TGTGCCAGCAGTTACTCATCCGAGGCTCGGGGAAGAAGCAATCAGCCCCAGCATTTT
12	.	TRBV20-1	many	TRBJ2-1	CSTRGLYNEQFF	TGCAGTACTAGGGGTCTCTACAATGAGCAGTTCTTC
15	.	TRBV21-1	many	TRBJ2-3	CASSGRLEGTDTQYF	TGTGCCAGCAGCGGTCGACTAGAAGGCACAGATACGCAGTATTTT
15	.	TRBV6-5	many	TRBJ1-1	CASSYFSGPGTEAFF	TGTGCCAGCAGTTACTTCTCGGGACCGGGCACTGAAGCTTTCTTT
13	TRBD1	TRBV10-3	many	TRBJ1-6	CAIRGQINSPLHF	TGTGCCATCAGGGGACAGATTAATTCACCCCTCCACTTT
16	.	TRBV6-1	few	TRBJ2-2	CASTLTGTTNTGELFF	TGTGCCAGCACCCTAACCGGGACAACGAACACCGGGGAGCTGTTTTTT
13	.	TRBV29-1	many	TRBJ2-5	CSGGPPMRETQYF	TGCAGCGGCGGACCCCCGATGAGGGAGACCCAGTACTTC
17	.	TRBV4-3	many	TRBJ2-3	CASSQDPSWGGTDTQYF	TGCGCCAGCAGCCAAGATCCCTCGTGGGGGGGCACAGATACGCAGTATTTT
13	.	TRBV4-3	many	TRBJ2-1	CASSQLVEGEQFF	TGCGCCAGCAGCCAGCTAGTCGAAGGGGAGCAGTTCTTC
15	TRBD1	TRBV7-2	few	TRBJ2-5	CASSLWGTGRETQYF	TGTGCCAGCAGCTTATGGGGGACAGGCCGGGAGACCCAGTACTTC
13	.	TRBV29-1	many	TRBJ2-2	CSVAGAVGGELFF	TGCAGCGTTGCCGGGGCTGTTGGCGGGGAGCTGTTTTTT
16	.	TRBV19	.	TRBJ1-5	CASSIMPEPGNQPQHF	TGTGCCAGTAGTATAATGCCCGAACCTGGGAATCAGCCCCAGCATTTT
13	TRBD2	TRBV2	.	TRBJ2-1	CAMLAGVYNEQFF	TGTGCCATGCTAGCGGGGGTATACAATGAGCAGTTCTTC
13	.	TRBV28	many	TRBJ2-4	CASSLQGTDIQYF	TGTGCCAGCAGTTTACAGGGAACAGACATTCAGTACTTC
15	.	TRBV11-3	.	TRBJ2-2	CASSLENANTGELFF	TGTGCCAGCAGCTTAGAAAATGCGAACACCGGGGAGCTGTTTTTT
13	.	TRBV15	few	TRBJ1-1	CATSRGAGTEAFF	TGTGCCACCAGCAGAGGCGCGGGCACTGAAGCTTTCTTT
17	TRBD1	TRBV6-2/TRBV6-3	many	TRBJ1-4	CASSYRGTVSTNEKLFF	TGTGCCAGCAGTTATCGGGGGACAGTCTCGACTAATGAAAAACTGTTTTTT
16	TRBD1	TRBV29-1	many	TRBJ1-4	CSVEDQGAGRHEKLFF	TGCAGCGTTGAAGATCAGGGGGCAGGGCGTCATGAAAAACTGTTTTTT
13	.	TRBV10-3	.	TRBJ1-3	CAISESGYDTIYF	TGTGCCATCAGTGAATCAGGGTATGACACCATATATTTT
19	TRBD1	TRBV11-1	few	TRBJ2-6	CASSLKAGTASSGANVLTF	TGTGCCAGCAGCTTAAAAGCCGGGACAGCTAGCTCTGGGGCCAACGTCCTGACTTTC
13	.	TRBV7-9	many	TRBJ2-3	CASSFLSRATQYF	TGTGCCAGCAGCTTCCTGAGTAGAGCTACGCAGTATTTT
13	.	TRBV28	.	TRBJ2-7	CVSSFGSTYEQYF	TGTGTCAGCAGTTTTGGGAGTACCTACGAGCAGTACTTC
16	TRBD2	TRBV12-3/TRBV12-4	few	TRBJ2-1	CASRASGGNRYNEQFF	TGTGCCAGCAGGGCTAGCGGGGGGAATCGTTACAATGAGCAGTTCTTC
15	TRBD2	TRBV9	many	TRBJ2-1	CASSVFGLAGNEQFF	TGTGCCAGCAGCGTCTTCGGACTAGCGGGAAATGAGCAGTTCTTC
16	TRBD2	TRBV28	few	TRBJ2-5	CASSLVGGGAGETQYF	TGTGCCAGCAGTTTAGTAGGCGGGGGGGCCGGGGAGACCCAGTACTTC
13	TRBD2	TRBV20-1	many	TRBJ2-5	CRGAGGPQETQYF	TGCAGGGGAGCGGGGGGGCCCCAAGAGACCCAGTACTTC